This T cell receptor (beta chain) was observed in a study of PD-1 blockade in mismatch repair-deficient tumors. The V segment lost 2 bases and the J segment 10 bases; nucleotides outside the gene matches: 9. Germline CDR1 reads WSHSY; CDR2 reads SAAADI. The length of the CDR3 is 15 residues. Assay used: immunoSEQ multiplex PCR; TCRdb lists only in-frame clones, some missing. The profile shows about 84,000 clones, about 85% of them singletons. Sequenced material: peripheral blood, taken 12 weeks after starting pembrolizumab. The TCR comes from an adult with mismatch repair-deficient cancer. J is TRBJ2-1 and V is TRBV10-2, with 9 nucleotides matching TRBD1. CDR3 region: CASSEPGQGAWEQFF. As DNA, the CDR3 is TGCGCCAGCAGTGAGCCGGGACAGGGTGCCTGGGAGCAGTTCTTC.